This T cell receptor beta chain appears in the sequencing data of a study of T cells after yellow fever vaccination. In its sample, this clonotype was seen a few times. No antigen is known for it. This CDR3 spans 13 amino acids. The germline V and J ends were trimmed by 1 base and 7 bases, with 7 bases remaining between them. Study findings and constraints: FACS-sorted repertoires could harbor abundant contaminating bulk-population clonotypes. Re-detected after boosting: most primary clones, almost 98% of CD4 and 75% to 90% of CD8.

It was through 5'RACE template switching that TCR cDNA was made, with a universal primer site and UMIs added. Each CDR3 protein is one row after TCRdb ran MiXCR on the 5' RACE reads. This sample carries approximately 350,000 distinct CDR3 sequences, about 9.9% of them seen once, and the ten largest clones take roughly 18%. This TCR came from a man in his late teens or twenties who received the YFV17D yellow fever vaccine. The chain employs TRBV12-3 or TRBV12-4 and TRBJ2-2; D is undetermined. The specimen was PBMCs, collected on the day of the first yellow fever vaccination. Here the CDR3 reads CASSLDARGELFF. Written as DNA, the CDR3 is TGTGCCAGCAGTTTAGACGCCCGCGGGGAGCTGTTTTTT.